Presented here are 18 T cell receptor beta chains from one specimen sequenced in a study of blood T cell repertoires in COVID-19. TCRdb's table, derived via immunoSEQ multiplex PCR, lists solely in-frame clones and lacks some. This sample has 85,000 to 130,000 clones, with 65% to 90% found just once. Sequencing was carried out using PBMCs or T cells enriched from blood (not recorded which). The receptors originated from a woman in her forties or fifties who had recovered from COVID-19.

This clone occurred a few times. The genes are TRBV6-6 and TRBJ2-7; maybe TRBD1 (6 bases). The CDR3 totals 12 residues. Germline lookup yields CDR1 MNHNY and CDR2 SVGAGI (reference sequence). Trimming left V 5 bases short and J 4 bases short, with 9 bases between. CDR3 sequence reads: CASSRTDYEQYF. The CDR3 DNA follows: TGTGCCAGCAGTCGGACAGATTACGAGCAGTACTTC.

The CDR3 loop is CASSQSAGTEYSPLHF. CDR3 sequence (DNA): TGCGCCAGCAGCCAAAGCGCCGGGACAGAGTATTCACCCCTCCACTTT. The rearrangement links TRBV5-1 to TRBJ1-6, with 7 bases identical to TRBD1. J lost 8 bases, V lost 4 bases, and 12 bases had no gene match. The CDR3 has 16 residues. Germline V gene data show CDR1 as SGHRS and CDR2 as YFSETQ.

As DNA, the CDR3 is TGTGCCAGCAGTCCCGGGACAGGGGAAAACACTGAAGCTTTCTTT. Its translation: CASSPGTGENTEAFF. The genes are TRBV6-5 and TRBJ1-1; TRBD1 aligns across 10 bases. The junction had 5 bases not matched to a gene; V was cut back by 5 bases and J by 2 bases. The CDR3 length is 15 residues. Germline V gene lookup returns CDR1 MNHEY and CDR2 SVGAGI.

The chain carries TRBV10-3 and TRBJ1-5; D gene uncertain. The CDR3 loop spans 14 amino acids. Germline assignment: CDR1 ENHRY and CDR2 SYGVKD. Trimming removed 3 bases from V and 0 bases from J, with 6 bases in between. CDR3 coding DNA: TGTGCCATCAGTGAACAGAATAGCAATCAGCCCCAGCATTTT. Protein product: CAISEQNSNQPQHF.

The rearrangement joins TRBV2 to TRBJ2-7, with TRBD2 matching 7 bases. Germline CDR1 reads SNHLY; CDR2 reads FYNNEI. The CDR3 covers 14 residues. The junction had 7 bases not matched to a gene; V was cut back by 3 bases and J by 5 bases. DNA of the CDR3: TGTGCCAGCAGTGACGGGCAGGGAGGGGACGAGCAGTACTTC. Translated, it gives CASSDGQGGDEQYF.

This sequence joins TRBV25-1 and TRBJ2-1; D gene unclear. Germline assignment: CDR1 MGHDK and CDR2 SYGVNS. The CDR3 has 13 residues. V was shortened by 4 bases and J by 9 bases, with 13 bases between the two germline ends. The CDR3 spells CASSVDLESEQFF. The CDR3 DNA is TGTGCCAGCAGTGTCGACCTGGAGAGTGAGCAGTTCTTC. Filled out from reference TRBV25-1 and TRBJ2-1, the complete variable domain reads EADIYQTPRYLVIGTGKKITLECSQTMGHDKMYWYQQDPGMELHLIHYSYGVNSTEKGDLSSESTVSRIRTEHFPLTLESARPSHTSQYLCASSVDLESEQFFGPGTRLTVL.

The rearrangement joins TRBV29-1 to TRBJ1-1; 8 nucleotides match TRBD1. The CDR3 totals 12 residues. V lost 3 bases, J lost 3 bases, and 0 bases stayed unmatched. Germline V gene sequence: CDR1 SQVTM, CDR2 ANQGSEA. CDR3 coding DNA: TGCAGCGTTGAGGACAGGGACACTGAAGCTTTCTTT. It codes for CSVEDRDTEAFF.

This clone occurred a few times. The chain employs TRBV27 and TRBJ1-2; TRBD1 aligns across 10 bases. Germline V gene lookup returns CDR1 MNHEY and CDR2 SMNVEV (reference sequence). V shed 3 bases and J 4 bases; nucleotides not matched to a gene: 8. The CDR3 is 16 residues long. The CDR3 nucleotides are TGTGCCAGCAGTTTCTCCGACAGGGGGCTTCTCTATGGCTACACCTTC. Translated: CASSFSDRGLLYGYTF.

J is TRBJ2-3 and V is TRBV5-1; 12 bases are a match to TRBD2. The CDR3 is 15 amino acids. Germline CDR1 is SGHRS and CDR2 is YFSETQ. The J segment lost 3 bases and the V segment lost 5 bases, leaving 4 bases of the junction unmatched. CDR3 protein: CASRVLAGGTDTQYF. CDR3 DNA sequence: TGCGCCAGCAGGGTACTAGCGGGGGGAACAGATACGCAGTATTTT.

V and J are TRBV27 and TRBJ1-5, with unresolved D. The ends were cut back, 6 bases at V and 2 bases at J, with 11 bases in the middle. Germline CDR1 is MNHEY and CDR2 is SMNVEV (reference sequence). The CDR3 length is 14 residues. CDR3 in amino acids: CASRIHGGNQPQHF. CDR3 coding DNA: TGTGCCAGCAGAATACATGGAGGCAATCAGCCCCAGCATTTT.

The J gene is TRBJ1-1, the V gene TRBV29-1; the match to TRBD1 covers 8 bases. V lost 5 bases and J lost 1; bases outside the gene matches: 3. Germline values: CDR1 SQVTM, CDR2 ANQGSEA. This CDR3 is 13 amino acids long. The CDR3 loop is CSVPTGGNTEAFF. The CDR3, as DNA: TGCAGCGTTCCCACAGGGGGGAACACTGAAGCTTTCTTT. Full variable domain (outside the CDR3, taken from reference TRBV29-1 and TRBJ1-1): SAVISQKPSRDICQRGTSLTIQCQVDSQVTMMFWYRQQPGQSLTLIATANQGSEATYESGFVIDKFPISRPNLTFSTLTVSNMSPEDSSIYLCSVPTGGNTEAFFGQGTRLTVV.

The rearrangement uses TRBV4-1 and TRBJ2-7, with D hard to call. CDR3 length: 13 amino acids. The V and J ends lost 1 base and 6 bases respectively, with 10 bases between them. Looked up from germline, CDR1 is MGHRA and CDR2 is YSYEKL. Here the CDR3 DNA reads TGCGCCAGCAGCCAAGTTCTGCTGAGCGAGCAGTACTTC. Its protein is CASSQVLLSEQYF.

In this sample, this clone turned up a few times. J is TRBJ1-4 and V is TRBV18; TRBD1 aligns across 10 bases. Germline V lookup: CDR1 KGHSH, CDR2 LQKENI. V lost 3 bases and J lost 5; bases outside the gene matches: 3. The CDR3 is made up of 15 amino acids. In DNA, the CDR3 is TGTGCCAGCTCACCGGACAGGGGGAAAAATGAAAAACTGTTTTTT. Encoded protein: CASSPDRGKNEKLFF.

This chain uses TRBV27 with TRBJ2-7; no clear D. Germline assignment: CDR1 MNHEY and CDR2 SMNVEV (reference sequence). The CDR3 has 11 amino acids. The V end was cut by 6 bases, the J end by 6 bases, with 9 bases between. The CDR3 bases are TGTGCCAGCAGCCCCTCCCCCGAGCAGTACTTC. It codes for CASSPSPEQYF.

V gene TRBV2 combines with J gene TRBJ2-5; 7 nucleotides match TRBD1. V was clipped by 6 bases and J by 5 bases; unmatched bases: 3. The germline V gene encodes CDR1 SNHLY and CDR2 FYNNEI. This CDR3 is 12 amino acids long. The CDR3 sequence is CASSYRGETQYF. In DNA form, the CDR3 reads TGTGCCAGCAGCTACAGGGGCGAGACCCAGTACTTC.

This clone was found once. The chain links TRBV18 to TRBJ2-5; no clear D. V lost 1 base to trimming and J lost 5 bases, with 8 bases between them. Germline V gives CDR1 KGHSH, CDR2 LQKENI. The CDR3 loop spans 13 amino acids. The CDR3 loop reads CASSPLLEETQYF. CDR3 DNA: TGTGCCAGCTCACCACTATTGGAGGAGACCCAGTACTTC. Looking up the rest from reference TRBV18 and TRBJ2-5 gives the full variable domain: NAGVMQNPRHLVRRRGQEARLRCSPMKGHSHVYWYRQLPEEGLKFMVYLQKENIIDESGMPKERFSAEFPKEGPSILRIQQVVRGDSAAYFCASSPLLEETQYFGPGTRLLVL.

The DNA of the CDR3 is TGTGCCAGCAGTTTCGAGCGGGGGGAAGCTTTCTTT. Amino acid sequence: CASSFERGEAFF. The rearrangement joins TRBV28 to TRBJ1-1, with a weak D call TRBD1 (5 bases). With 3 bases removed from V and 8 bases from J, the gap between germline ends came to 10 bases. Per the germline V gene, CDR1 is MDHEN and CDR2 is SYDVKM. This CDR3 comprises 12 residues. The full variable domain, its missing parts supplied by reference TRBV28 and TRBJ1-1, is DVKVTQSSRYLVKRTGEKVFLECVQDMDHENMFWYRQDPGLGLRLIYFSYDVKMKEKGDIPEGYSVSREKKERFSLILESASTNQTSMYLCASSFERGEAFFGQGTRLTVV.

This clone was observed a single time. V usage is TRBV6-5 and J usage is TRBJ2-3; 12 bases line up with TRBD2. The V gene end was trimmed by 2 bases and the J gene end by 6 bases; junction bases not matched to a gene: 6. This CDR3 spans 16 amino acids. Germline CDR1 reads MNHEY; CDR2 reads SVGAGI. CDR3 sequence: CASSYLLAGGPDTQYF. The CDR3 DNA sequence: TGTGCCAGCAGTTACCTGCTAGCGGGAGGGCCGGATACGCAGTATTTT.